Shown below are 24 T cell receptor beta chains from a single sample sequenced in a study of blood T cells in healthy people across ages. The authors ran a second PCR of 7 to 11 cycles using a sample-barcoded 5' primer and a J-beta primer mix. TCRdb analysed the 5' RACE reads with MiXCR anew, one entry per CDR3 protein. The sample shows over 700,000 distinct CDR3 sequences, roughly 25% of them seen only once. The same specimen was also included in a second study, on T cells of mothers and their children.

The sample comprised blood. These receptors were taken from a boy aged 5-17 years in good health.

V usage is TRBV12-3 or TRBV12-4 and J usage is TRBJ2-3; TRBD2 agrees at 7 bases. Trimming took 6 bases from V and 0 from J; bases not matched to a gene: 12. The CDR3 contains 17 residues. CDR3 residues: CASSTQTSVTSTDTQYF. CDR3 in DNA: TGTGCCAGCAGCACCCAAACTAGCGTTACTAGCACAGATACGCAGTATTTT.

The count of this clonotype is one. This chain connects TRBV7-2 to TRBJ1-1; D might be TRBD1 (6 bases). V lost 5 bases and J 4 bases, leaving 17 bases between the germline ends. The CDR3 sequence is 15 residues long. Germline V gene data show CDR1 as SGHTA and CDR2 as FQGNSA. CDR3 in DNA: TGTGCCAGCAGCCGCAAGGGGGGGGTGGGCACTGAAGCTTTCTTT. Its protein product is CASSRKGGVGTEAFF. The full variable domain, completed using reference TRBV7-2 and TRBJ1-1, is GAGVSQSPSNKVTEKGKDVELRCDPISGHTALYWYRQSLGQGLEFLIYFQGNSAPDKSGLPSDRFSAERTGGSVSTLTIQRTQQEDSAVYLCASSRKGGVGTEAFFGQGTRLTVV.

V and J are TRBV20-1 and TRBJ2-5; tentative D call: TRBD1 (5 bases). The J call could be wrong; TRBJ2-1 is a better fit for the DNA end. Germline V lookup: CDR1 DFQATT, CDR2 SNEGSKA (reference sequence). This CDR3 has 10 amino acids. CDR3 DNA sequence: TGCAGTGCCACAGACAGTGAGCAGTTCTTC. Translation gives CSATDSEQFF.

The J gene is TRBJ1-1, the V gene TRBV29-1, with D perhaps TRBD1 (5 bases). This CDR3 has 12 amino acids. V lost 0 bases and J 10 bases, leaving 12 bases between the germline ends. Germline CDR1 SQVTM, CDR2 ANQGSEA. CDR3 residues: CSVEDPGTGAFF. The CDR3, as DNA: TGCAGCGTTGAAGACCCCGGGACGGGAGCTTTCTTT. The complete variable domain, with remaining parts taken from reference TRBV29-1 and TRBJ1-1, reads SAVISQKPSRDICQRGTSLTIQCQVDSQVTMMFWYRQQPGQSLTLIATANQGSEATYESGFVIDKFPISRPNLTFSTLTVSNMSPEDSSIYLCSVEDPGTGAFFGQGTRLTVV.

This clonotype has more than one count but fewer than ten. The rearrangement uses TRBV3-1 and TRBJ2-5, with 7 positions matching TRBD2. The DNA end favors TRBJ2-1, so the J call may be wrong. Germline V gene data show CDR1 as LGHDT and CDR2 as YNNKEL (reference sequence). This CDR3 contains 16 residues. CDR3 sequence reads: CASSQPSSGTYNEQFF. CDR3 bases: TGTGCCAGCAGCCAACCCTCTAGCGGCACCTACAATGAGCAGTTCTTC.

The chain employs TRBV6-5 and TRBJ2-3; the D gene is possibly TRBD2 (6 bases). The CDR3 spans 13 residues. Trimming shortened V by 6 bases and J by 6 bases, and 13 bases separated the two germline ends. Germline V gene data show CDR1 as MNHEY and CDR2 as SVGAGI. The CDR3, as DNA: TGTGCCAGCAGCGTAGGGAGGTGGGATACGCAGTATTTT. This codes for CASSVGRWDTQYF.

The rearrangement uses TRBV12-3 or TRBV12-4 and TRBJ2-1; 12 bases line up with TRBD2. Losses at the gene ends were 3 bases for V and 8 bases for J; bases not matched to a gene: 8. The CDR3 spans 16 residues. The CDR3 DNA reads as TGTGCCAGCAGTTTTACGACTAGCGGGGGTGGAGATGAGCAGTTCTTC. This encodes CASSFTTSGGGDEQFF.

On this clonotype itself: The junction differs from germline at one of its ends, possibly a read error. The gene calls are TRBV4-1 and TRBJ2-7, with TRBD2 matching over 9 bases. The CDR3 loop spans 11 amino acids. Germline-derived CDR1 and CDR2 are MGHRA and YSYEKL. The chain's CDR3 is CASSQGGGASF. Here the CDR3 DNA reads TGCGCCAGCAGCCAAGGCGGGGGGGCATCGTTC.

The chain uses TRBV18 and TRBJ1-5; D is perhaps TRBD1 (6 bases). V lost 6 bases and J 9 bases, leaving 12 bases between the germline ends. Germline CDR1 KGHSH, CDR2 LQKENI. The CDR3 spans 12 residues. The CDR3 reads CASSLKGGPQHF. CDR3 DNA sequence: TGTGCCAGCTCTCTAAAGGGGGGGCCCCAGCATTTT. Full variable domain (missing parts from reference TRBV18 and TRBJ1-5): NAGVMQNPRHLVRRRGQEARLRCSPMKGHSHVYWYRQLPEEGLKFMVYLQKENIIDESGMPKERFSAEFPKEGPSILRIQQVVRGDSAAYFCASSLKGGPQHFGDGTRLSIL.

With respect to this clonotype: The junction differs from germline at one of its ends, possibly a read error. The chain recombines TRBV7-9 with TRBJ2-1, with TRBD1 matching over 10 bases. This CDR3 is built from 15 residues. Germline-derived CDR1 and CDR2 are SEHNR and FQNEAQ (reference sequence). Here the CDR3 reads CASRADRGQVNGQFF. Written as DNA, the CDR3 is TGTGCCAGCAGAGCAGACAGGGGGCAGGTCAATGGGCAGTTCTTC. The full variable domain, its missing parts supplied by reference TRBV7-9 and TRBJ2-1, is DTGVSQNPRHKITKRGQNVTFRCDPISEHNRLYWYRQTLGQGPEFLTYFQNEAQLEKSRLLSDRFSAERPKGSFSTLEIQRTEQGDSAMYLCASRADRGQVNGQFFGPGTRLTVL.

The chain couples TRBV6-5 to TRBJ1-1; 7 positions match TRBD1. The V gene's germline CDR1 is MNHEY and CDR2 SVGAGI. The CDR3 runs 14 residues. Germline trimming cut 6 bases from V and 2 bases from J; bases unmatched to any gene: 6. The CDR3: CASRRQGLNTEAFF. The CDR3 bases are TGTGCCAGCAGACGACAGGGACTCAACACTGAAGCTTTCTTT.

The gene calls are TRBV18 and TRBJ2-7; D may be TRBD1 (6 bases). The CDR3 totals 14 residues. Trimming stripped 5 bases from V and 6 bases from J, with 17 bases between. CDR1 and CDR2 from the germline V gene are KGHSH and LQKENI. CDR3 nucleotides: TGTGCCAGCTCATCCGGGACACCGGGTGGCGAGCAGTACTTC. This codes for CASSSGTPGGEQYF.

This clonotype has only a few counts. The chain has TRBV6-6 and TRBJ2-5; D might be TRBD2 (6 bases). The CDR3 totals 15 residues. Germline V gene data show CDR1 as MNHNY and CDR2 as SVGAGI (reference sequence). V dropped 10 bases and J dropped 3 bases, with 21 bases sitting between them. CDR3 amino acids: CATLDGHREEETQYF. The CDR3 nucleotides read TGTGCCACCCTGGATGGCCATAGGGAGGAAGAGACCCAGTACTTC.

This clonotype was detected only a few times. The genes are TRBV18 and TRBJ1-2; 8 nucleotides line up with TRBD1. V lost 8 bases and J lost 8; bases outside the gene matches: 7. This CDR3 spans 12 amino acids. Germline assignment: CDR1 KGHSH and CDR2 LQKENI. CDR3 residues: CASLRTGQGYTF. The CDR3 DNA sequence: TGTGCCAGCCTTCGGACAGGGCAGGGCTACACCTTC.

The chain couples TRBV9 to TRBJ2-5; 10 bases line up with TRBD2. CDR3 size: 16 residues. V lost 2 bases to trimming and J lost 4 bases; unmatched junction nucleotides: 8. Germline V gene lookup returns CDR1 SGDLS and CDR2 YYNGEE. The CDR3 bases are TGTGCCAGCAGCGTTACTAGCGGGGAGCCCGGAGAGACCCAGTACTTC. Its protein is CASSVTSGEPGETQYF.

This clonotype was recorded a few times. The V gene is TRBV6-2 or TRBV6-3, the J gene TRBJ2-1; a weak D match, TRBD1 (6 bases). The V and J ends lost 2 bases and 10 bases respectively, with 9 bases between them. The CDR3 extends over 12 amino acids. CDR1 and CDR2 from the germline V gene are MNHEY and SVGEGT. The CDR3 DNA sequence: TGTGCCAGCAGTTACCCAGGGGAGGAGCAGTTCTTC. Amino acids: CASSYPGEEQFF.

The chain carries TRBV5-6 and TRBJ1-5, with 10 nucleotides matching TRBD1. CDR3 length equals 14 residues. Germline V gives CDR1 SGHDT, CDR2 YYEEEE. V lost 3 bases to trimming and J lost 10 bases; unmatched junction nucleotides: 7. The CDR3 here is CASSSGTGAVPQHF. Here the CDR3 DNA reads TGTGCCAGCAGCTCAGGGACAGGGGCCGTACCCCAGCATTTT.

This chain uses TRBV7-9 with TRBJ1-1, with D unresolved. CDR3 length equals 14 residues. Germline V CDR1 and CDR2: SEHNR, FQNEAQ (reference sequence). V was cut by 1 base and J by 6 bases, with 12 bases left in between. CDR3 region: CASSLGGRIPEAFF. Here the CDR3 DNA reads TGTGCCAGCAGCTTAGGTGGGAGGATCCCTGAAGCTTTCTTT.

CDR3 residues: CASIGDTQETQYF. DNA for the CDR3: TGCGCCAGTATTGGGGACACACAAGAGACCCAGTACTTC. The chain joins TRBV5-1 to TRBJ2-5; perhaps TRBD1 as D (6 bases). This CDR3 spans 13 amino acids. Germline V CDR1 and CDR2: SGHRS, YFSETQ. Trimming took off 8 bases at V and 2 bases at J, with 13 bases between the two ends.

The chain uses TRBV4-1 and TRBJ1-3; 8 nucleotides line up with TRBD1. After removal of 3 bases from V and 2 bases from J, the junction contained 3 bases not matched to a gene. The CDR3 is made up of 15 amino acids. The germline V gene encodes CDR1 MGHRA and CDR2 YSYEKL. Here the CDR3 DNA reads TGCGCCAGCAGCCACCTACAGGGGGCTGGAAACACCATATATTTT. The encoded protein is CASSHLQGAGNTIYF.

This clonotype was counted between two and nine times. V usage is TRBV7-9 and J usage is TRBJ1-1, with D possibly being TRBD1 (6 bases). From germline, CDR1 is SEHNR and CDR2 FQNEAQ (reference sequence). The CDR3 consists of 15 residues. The ends were cut back, 5 bases at V and 1 base at J, with 14 bases in the middle. CDR3 loop: CASSPYSGANTEAFF. The CDR3 DNA reads as TGTGCCAGCAGCCCATATTCAGGGGCGAACACTGAAGCTTTCTTT.

This chain joins TRBV5-1 and TRBJ2-5; 10 positions agree with TRBD2. The J call is in doubt because the DNA end fits TRBJ2-1 better. Germline CDR1 SGHRS, CDR2 YFSETQ. The CDR3 consists of 15 residues. This CDR3 is CASSLEGLASGEQFF. CDR3 nucleotides: TGCGCCAGCAGCTTGGAGGGACTAGCGTCAGGGGAGCAGTTCTTC.

There are many counts of this clonotype. The chain uses TRBV28 and TRBJ2-3, with a tentative D call TRBD1 (6 bases). CDR3 length: 16 amino acids. The V end was cut by 8 bases, the J end by 2 bases, with 20 bases between. Germline CDR1 MDHEN, CDR2 SYDVKM. The CDR3 sequence is CASRGNSRGATDTQYF. In DNA, the CDR3 is TGTGCCAGCCGAGGCAATAGCAGGGGCGCCACAGATACGCAGTATTTT.

This clonotype was counted a few times. The germline gene is not matched at one end of the junction; a read error may be the cause. This rearrangement joins TRBV2 to TRBJ1-1, with 10 bases fitting TRBD1. There are 15 residues in the CDR3. The germline CDR1 and CDR2 sequences are SNHLY and FYNNEI. CDR3 DNA sequence: TGTGCCAACAGTACACGGGACAGGGGAGGCACTGAAGCTTTCTTT. The encoded protein is CANSTRDRGGTEAFF. The full variable domain, completed using reference TRBV2 and TRBJ1-1, is EPEVTQTPSHQVTQMGQEVILRCVPISNHLYFYWYRQILGQKVEFLVSFYNNEISEKSEIFDDQFSVERPDGSNFTLKIRSTKLEDSAMYFCANSTRDRGGTEAFFGQGTRLTVV.